The 15 T cell receptor beta chains in this list originate from one sample, sequenced in a study of cytomegalovirus exposure and HLA in healthy donors. PCR used 60 Vbeta primers and 13 Jbeta primers. Clones were sequenced by immunoSEQ multiplex PCR, and TCRdb holds only the in-frame ones, with some missing. The data hold some 90,000 clones, with about four fifths observed a single time. Material: PBMCs. The receptors here all came from a female donor in good health and CMV-seropositive.

On this clone: One junction end disagrees with the germline gene, perhaps due to a read error. The chain combines TRBV25-1 with TRBJ1-2; unclear D gene. CDR1 MGHDK and CDR2 SYGVNS come from the germline V gene. This CDR3 is built from 13 residues. The CDR3 loop is CASSGPSRGGYAF. For the CDR3, the DNA is TGTGCCAGCAGTGGTCCTTCTCGGGGAGGCTACGCCTTC.

This sequence joins TRBV27 and TRBJ1-2; D perhaps matches TRBD1 (5 bases). This CDR3 has 14 residues. V was shortened by 2 bases and J by 4 bases, with 11 bases between the two germline ends. Germline lookup yields CDR1 MNHEY and CDR2 SMNVEV (reference sequence). The CDR3 is CASSLKAGSYGYTF. The CDR3, as DNA: TGTGCCAGCAGTTTAAAGGCAGGGTCCTATGGCTACACCTTC.

This clone has more than one count but fewer than ten. The chain uses TRBV5-1 and TRBJ2-1; no definite D call. Trimming removed 4 bases at V and 10 bases at J, with 18 bases between. CDR1 SGHRS and CDR2 YFSETQ come from the germline V gene. The CDR3 is made up of 14 amino acids. The CDR3 protein is CASSPSDPSREQFF. The CDR3 coding sequence is TGCGCCAGCAGCCCATCCGACCCTTCGAGGGAGCAGTTCTTC.

The chain has TRBV11-2 and TRBJ2-5; possibly TRBD1 for D (6 bases). Germline CDR1 reads SGHAT; CDR2 reads FQNNGV. The CDR3 covers 13 residues. Trimming took 5 bases from V and 5 from J, leaving 12 bases between them. This CDR3 is CASSQRTGETQYF. DNA of the CDR3: TGTGCCAGCAGCCAAAGAACAGGGGAGACCCAGTACTTC. Full variable domain (rest looked up from reference TRBV11-2 and TRBJ2-5): EAGVAQSPRYKIIEKRQSVAFWCNPISGHATLYWYQQILGQGPKLLIQFQNNGVVDDSQLPKDRFSAERLKGVDSTLKIQPAKLEDSAVYLCASSQRTGETQYFGPGTRLLVL.

V gene TRBV7-2 combines with J gene TRBJ2-5, with 7 positions matching TRBD1. CDR3 length: 15 amino acids. With V trimmed by 5 bases and J by 5 bases, 11 bases remained unmatched. CDR1 is SGHTA and CDR2 is FQGNSA in the germline V gene. Here the CDR3 reads CASSPSTGVGETQYF. The DNA for the CDR3 is TGTGCCAGCAGCCCAAGCACAGGGGTGGGGGAGACCCAGTACTTC.

This clone rates as medium-sized. The chain has TRBV6-1 and TRBJ2-2; D might be TRBD2 (5 bases). This CDR3 is 14 amino acids long. Germline CDR1 is MNHNS and CDR2 is SASEGT. V shed 2 bases and J shed 7 bases, with 11 bases lying between them. In DNA form, the CDR3 reads TGTGCCAGCAGTGAAAGTCTAGAGGGCGGGGAGCTGTTTTTT. This codes for CASSESLEGGELFF.

The chain uses TRBV29-1 and TRBJ2-5; TRBD2 is a possible D gene (5 bases). The V end lost 2 bases, the J end lost 7 bases, and 11 bases lay between the germline ends. CDR1 and CDR2 from the germline V gene are SQVTM and ANQGSEA. The CDR3 has 12 residues. CDR3 region: CSVELDSRTQYF. As DNA, the CDR3 is TGCAGCGTTGAATTGGACTCCCGGACCCAGTACTTC.

This clone turned up a few times. The chain uses TRBV6-1 and TRBJ2-7; 9 bases map to TRBD1. Germline V gene lookup returns CDR1 MNHNS and CDR2 SASEGT. The CDR3 is 14 residues long. V was pared by 6 bases and J by 5 bases, with 8 bases of the junction left unmatched. The CDR3, as DNA: TGTGCCAGCAGGATAGACAGGGGGATCAACGAGCAGTACTTC. Translating it yields CASRIDRGINEQYF.

The V and J genes are TRBV10-3 and TRBJ1-6; possibly TRBD1 for D (5 bases). The CDR3 spans 14 residues. Germline V gene lookup returns CDR1 ENHRY and CDR2 SYGVKD. Trimming took off 6 bases at V and 7 bases at J, with 13 bases between the two ends. The CDR3 loop reads CAIRAGTENSPLHF. The CDR3 region has the DNA TGTGCCATCAGGGCCGGGACTGAGAATTCACCCCTCCACTTT.

This clone showed up just a few times. The chain combines TRBV7-2 with TRBJ2-2; 9 bases line up with TRBD1. The CDR3 sequence is 14 residues long. Looked up from germline, CDR1 is SGHTA and CDR2 is FQGNSA. J lost 6 bases, V lost 2 bases, and 1 base had no gene match. Here the CDR3 DNA reads TGTGCCAGCAGCTTAAGACAGGGGGCCGGGGAGCTGTTTTTT. It is translated as CASSLRQGAGELFF.

The V and J genes are TRBV28 and TRBJ1-2; no clear D gene. The germline V gene has CDR1 MDHEN and CDR2 SYDVKM. V dropped 4 bases and J dropped 4 bases, with 16 bases sitting between them. The CDR3 loop spans 15 amino acids. The CDR3 sequence is CASSSPSGEGYGYTF. CDR3 sequence (DNA): TGTGCCAGCAGTTCTCCCTCGGGTGAGGGCTATGGCTACACCTTC.

The chain combines TRBV20-1 with TRBJ2-1; D is possibly TRBD2 (6 bases). The CDR3 totals 11 residues. Germline V CDR1 and CDR2: DFQATT, SNEGSKA (reference sequence). The V and J ends lost 3 bases and 10 bases respectively, with 10 bases between them. The CDR3 sequence: CSARTRIEQFF. CDR3 sequence (DNA): TGCAGTGCTAGGACTAGGATAGAGCAGTTCTTC.

This clone has just one count. This chain connects TRBV6-4 to TRBJ1-2; possible D gene TRBD1, 5 bases. Per germline, CDR1 MRHNA and CDR2 SNTAGT. This CDR3 region has 12 residues. The V gene lost 3 bases and the J gene lost 8 bases, with 10 bases spanning the gap. CDR3 residues: CASSEGGVGYTF. As DNA, the CDR3 is TGTGCCAGCAGTGAAGGAGGGGTCGGCTACACCTTC.

The gene calls are TRBV29-1 and TRBJ1-1, with TRBD1 as a possible D gene (5 bases). CDR1 is SQVTM and CDR2 is ANQGSEA in the germline V gene. The V gene lost 2 bases and the J gene lost 7 bases, with 8 bases spanning the gap. The CDR3 has 11 residues. CDR3 bases: TGCAGCGTTGAAACCCAGGGTGAAGCTTTCTTT. Encoded protein: CSVETQGEAFF.

The chain carries TRBV6-4 and TRBJ2-1; 8 bases map to TRBD1. This CDR3 comprises 16 residues. J lost 10 bases, V lost 0 bases, and 11 bases had no gene match. Germline loops: CDR1 MRHNA, CDR2 SNTAGT. CDR3 in DNA: TGTGCCAGCAGTGACTCAATCGAGACAGGGGAAAAAGAGCAGTTCTTC. The encoded protein is CASSDSIETGEKEQFF.